These T cell receptor beta chains were read from a single sample in a study of cytomegalovirus exposure and HLA in healthy donors. The assay was immunoSEQ multiplex PCR, and TCRdb's table has in-frame clones only and misses some. Here the sample spans some 130,000 clones, 94% being singletons. The sample taken for sequencing was PBMCs. These receptors all stem from a man between 18 and 35 years old in good health and CMV-seropositive. Each CDR3 is given with its conserved first and last residue. D genes are given only for firm matches. Where a row states a size, it is once, few, many or the class of an expanded clone; other rows omit it.

clone_size j_call v_call d_call cdr3_nt cdr3_aa
. TRBJ2-7 TRBV6-5 . TGTGCCAGCAGTCCCCGGGCGGACAGCTCCTACGAGCAGTACTTC CASSPRADSSYEQYF
. TRBJ1-6 TRBV5-1 TRBD1 TGCGCCAGCAGCCCACAATCTCCGGGACAGGGTAAATCACCCCTCCACTTT CASSPQSPGQGKSPLHF
. TRBJ2-1 TRBV19 TRBD1 TGTGCCAGTAGCCGAAGGGCTCGAACAGGGGGACGTACCTACAATGAGCAGTTCTTC CASSRRARTGGRTYNEQFF
. TRBJ2-5 TRBV14 TRBD2 TGTGCCAGCATCGAACCCTCTAGCGGGAGAGAGGAGACCCAGTACTTC CASIEPSSGREETQYF
. TRBJ2-7 TRBV27 TRBD2 TGTGCCAGCAGTTTATTTCCCTCCGGGGGGGAAAACGAGCAGTACTTC CASSLFPSGGENEQYF
. TRBJ2-7 TRBV5-4 TRBD2 TGTGCCAGCAGTTCCTACCCAATAGCGGGAGGGCGTGAGCAGTACTTC CASSSYPIAGGREQYF
. TRBJ2-7 TRBV9 TRBD2 TGTGCCAGCAGCGTAGCTGGGGCTAGCGGCCCCTACGAGCAGTACTTC CASSVAGASGPYEQYF
. TRBJ2-7 TRBV18 TRBD1 TGTGCCAGCTCACCCGGGACAGGGGTCGAGCAGTACTTC CASSPGTGVEQYF
. TRBJ2-3 TRBV28 . TGTGCCAGCAGTCCTAGGACAGAGACTAGCACAGATACGCAGTATTTT CASSPRTETSTDTQYF
. TRBJ1-1 TRBV5-1 . TGCGCCAGCAGCTTGGTGGTGGGCGCTGAAGCTTTCTTT CASSLVVGAEAFF
once TRBJ2-5 TRBV5-6 . TGTGCCAGCGGGGAAAGCGGACAAGAGACCCAGTACTTC CASGESGQETQYF
. TRBJ2-3 TRBV5-4 TRBD2 TGTGCCAGCAGCTTGGAGGCGGGAGCAGCAGATACGCAGTATTTT CASSLEAGAADTQYF
. TRBJ2-1 TRBV4-1 TRBD2 TGCGCCAGCAGCCTGGATCCCACGGCGGGAGGCGAGCAGTTCTTC CASSLDPTAGGEQFF
. TRBJ1-5 TRBV5-4 . TGTGCCAGCAGCCCGGGACTAAATCAGCCCCAGCATTTT CASSPGLNQPQHF
. TRBJ2-1 TRBV7-3 TRBD1 TGTGCCAGCAGCTCAAGACAGGGTCAGCTGGGTGAGCAGTTCTTC CASSSRQGQLGEQFF
. TRBJ2-1 TRBV30 . TGTGCCGCGGGCCGGGACACCGACTTCAATGAGCAGTTCTTC CAAGRDTDFNEQFF
. TRBJ2-1 TRBV10-3 . TGTGCCATCAGTGAAAGGGGAGGCAGGGATGAGCAGTTCTTC CAISERGGRDEQFF
. TRBJ2-7 TRBV5-1 . TGCGCCAGCAGCTCTGACAGTTACTACGAGCAGTACTTC CASSSDSYYEQYF
. TRBJ2-7 TRBV4-1 . TGCGCCAGCAGCCAAGGAATTTTCGGCTCCTACGAGCAGTACTTC CASSQGIFGSYEQYF
. TRBJ2-1 TRBV14 . TGTGCCAGCAGCCCCCTTGGGCGGACTTCTTACAATGAGCAGTTCTTC CASSPLGRTSYNEQFF
. TRBJ2-7 TRBV7-9 TRBD2 TGTGCCAGCAGCTCGGGACTAGATGGGGACGAGCAGTACTTC CASSSGLDGDEQYF
. TRBJ1-1 TRBV30 . TGTGCCTGGAGTGCGACCGGGACACAGGCTTTCTTT CAWSATGTQAFF
. TRBJ1-1 TRBV7-9 . TGTGCCAGCAGCGTAGGGGCAACTGAAGCTTTCTTT CASSVGATEAFF
. TRBJ2-7 TRBV2 . TGTGCCAGCAGTCCCCAGGGTGGGTCCTACGAGCAGTACTTC CASSPQGGSYEQYF